The 27 T cell receptor beta chains listed next were all sequenced from one sample in a study of T cell changes during pregnancy in multiple sclerosis. The assay was immunoSEQ multiplex PCR, and TCRdb's table has in-frame clones only and misses some. This table has approximately 90,000 clones, approximately 93% appearing once. The sequencing used peripheral blood, collected in the first trimester of pregnancy. The receptors were gathered from a female donor with multiple sclerosis, enrolled in a pregnancy study.

The chain joins TRBV4-1 to TRBJ1-2, with 9 bases aligning to TRBD1. The CDR3 spans 15 residues. Unmatched junction bases numbered 4, after V lost 0 bases and J lost 5 bases. Germline V gene sequence: CDR1 MGHRA, CDR2 YSYEKL. The CDR3 sequence: CASSQDAGQGYGYTF. As DNA, the CDR3 is TGCGCCAGCAGCCAAGACGCGGGACAGGGATATGGCTACACCTTC.

The J gene is TRBJ1-5, the V gene TRBV4-1; maybe TRBD1 (6 bases). V lost 0 bases to trimming and J lost 0 bases, with 12 bases between them. This CDR3 spans 17 amino acids. Looked up from germline, CDR1 is MGHRA and CDR2 is YSYEKL. The CDR3 sequence is CASSQEIGTNSNQPQHF. CDR3 DNA sequence: TGCGCCAGCAGCCAAGAAATAGGGACAAATAGCAATCAGCCCCAGCATTTT.

The genes are TRBV5-1 and TRBJ2-3, with 7 positions matching TRBD2. From germline, CDR1 is SGHRS and CDR2 YFSETQ. Unmatched junction bases numbered 7, after V lost 4 bases and J lost 2 bases. The CDR3 is 15 amino acids. The CDR3 DNA sequence: TGCGCCAGCAGCAGCGAGCGGGGCCTCACAGATACGCAGTATTTT. This codes for CASSSERGLTDTQYF. Variable domain in full (rest from reference TRBV5-1 and TRBJ2-3): KAGVTQTPRYLIKTRGQQVTLSCSPISGHRSVSWYQQTPGQGLQFLFEYFSETQRNKGNFPGRFSGRQFSNSRSEMNVSTLELGDSALYLCASSSERGLTDTQYFGPGTRLTVL.

The V gene is TRBV27, the J gene TRBJ2-3; 12 positions match TRBD2. Losses at the gene ends were 3 bases for V and 4 bases for J; bases not matched to a gene: 2. CDR3 size: 15 residues. The germline V gene has CDR1 MNHEY and CDR2 SMNVEV (reference sequence). CDR3 loop: CASSLTSGGADTQYF. CDR3 DNA: TGTGCCAGCAGTTTGACTAGCGGGGGTGCAGATACGCAGTATTTT.

This chain connects TRBV30 to TRBJ1-1; 7 bases are a match to TRBD1. Germline CDR1 is GTSNPN and CDR2 is SVGIG (reference sequence). The CDR3 sequence is 16 residues long. The V segment lost 2 bases and the J segment 0 bases; nucleotides outside the gene matches: 9. CDR3 protein: CAWSRWTGDLNTEAFF. The CDR3 nucleotides are TGTGCCTGGAGTCGATGGACAGGCGACTTGAACACTGAAGCTTTCTTT.

The rearrangement links TRBV9 to TRBJ2-3; 16 nucleotides line up with TRBD2. The V and J ends lost 3 bases and 2 bases, in that order; junction bases with no gene match: 6. Germline V gene lookup returns CDR1 SGDLS and CDR2 YYNGEE. This CDR3 region has 18 residues. CDR3 DNA sequence: TGTGCCAGCAGCGCGGGACTAGCGGGAGGGCGCACCACAGATACGCAGTATTTT. Translating it yields CASSAGLAGGRTTDTQYF.

The rearrangement joins TRBV6-5 to TRBJ2-3; D remains unclear. CDR3 size: 13 residues. CDR1 and CDR2 from the germline V gene are MNHEY and SVGAGI. Deletions cut 6 bases from V and 0 bases from J, with 7 bases between. CDR3 bases: TGTGCCAGCAGACACAGAAGCACAGATACGCAGTATTTT. This translates into CASRHRSTDTQYF.

The gene calls are TRBV6-5 and TRBJ1-2; the D gene is possibly TRBD1 (6 bases). V lost 7 bases to trimming and J lost 7 bases, with 19 bases between them. Germline V CDR1 and CDR2: MNHEY, SVGAGI. The CDR3 is 14 amino acids. CDR3 sequence reads: CASTTNGGHSGYTF. CDR3 nucleotide sequence: TGTGCCAGCACCACCAATGGGGGACACTCTGGCTACACCTTC.

CDR3 in amino acids: CASSSPSGREIDTQYF. In nucleotides, the CDR3 is TGTGCCAGCAGTTCACCCAGCGGGAGGGAAATAGATACGCAGTATTTT. The chain is built from TRBV28 and TRBJ2-3; TRBD2 agrees at 10 bases. The junction had 9 bases not matched to a gene; V was cut back by 4 bases and J by 5 bases. Germline CDR1 is MDHEN and CDR2 is SYDVKM. The CDR3 spans 16 residues.

The genes are TRBV7-9 and TRBJ2-3; the match to TRBD1 covers 8 bases. The V gene's germline CDR1 is SEHNR and CDR2 FQNEAQ (reference sequence). The CDR3 runs 15 residues. The trim removed 2 bases at V and 4 bases at J, leaving 5 bases unmatched. This CDR3 reads CASSLPGGWPDTQYF. The CDR3 DNA reads as TGTGCCAGCAGCTTACCAGGGGGCTGGCCAGATACGCAGTATTTT.

V gene TRBV11-3 combines with J gene TRBJ2-1; TRBD1 agrees at 7 bases. The CDR3 has 17 amino acids. J was trimmed by 2 bases and V by 3 bases; bases with no gene match: 10. Per germline, CDR1 SGHNT and CDR2 YENEEA. CDR3 nucleotides: TGTGCCAGCAGCTTGAGTATGTGGGACAGCACCTACAATGAGCAGTTCTTC. Translated: CASSLSMWDSTYNEQFF. The full variable domain, completed using reference TRBV11-3 and TRBJ2-1, is EAGVVQSPRYKIIEKKQPVAFWCNPISGHNTLYWYLQNLGQGPELLIRYENEEAVDDSQLPKDRFSAERLKGVDSTLKIQPAELGDSAVYLCASSLSMWDSTYNEQFFGPGTRLTVL.

This chain joins TRBV19 and TRBJ2-7, with TRBD1 matching over 10 bases. V lost 4 bases and J lost 1; bases outside the gene matches: 4. Germline V gene sequence: CDR1 LNHDA, CDR2 SQIVND (reference sequence). The CDR3 extends over 15 amino acids. The CDR3 loop is CASSTRDRGSYEQYF. CDR3 DNA: TGTGCCAGTAGTACCCGGGACAGGGGTTCCTACGAGCAGTACTTC. Full variable domain (rest looked up from reference TRBV19 and TRBJ2-7): DGGITQSPKYLFRKEGQNVTLSCEQNLNHDAMYWYRQDPGQGLRLIYYSQIVNDFQKGDIAEGYSVSREKKESFPLTVTSAQKNPTAFYLCASSTRDRGSYEQYFGPGTRLTVT.

The chain links TRBV29-1 to TRBJ1-4, with 7 nucleotides matching TRBD1. In germline, CDR1 is SQVTM, CDR2 ANQGSEA. This CDR3 has 13 amino acids. V lost 3 bases and J lost 5; bases outside the gene matches: 3. CDR3 residues: CSVETGSNEKLFF. CDR3 nucleotide sequence: TGCAGCGTTGAGACAGGGTCCAATGAAAAACTGTTTTTT.

This rearrangement joins TRBV15 to TRBJ1-1; D is uncertain. The CDR3 loop spans 13 amino acids. Trimming left V 6 bases short and J 0 bases short, with 8 bases between. Germline-derived CDR1 and CDR2 are LNHNV and YYDKDF (reference sequence). In DNA, the CDR3 is TGTGCCACCAGAAGAACAATGAACACTGAAGCTTTCTTT. Protein product: CATRRTMNTEAFF.

This clone was detected once. The chain links TRBV9 to TRBJ1-3; tentative D call: TRBD1 (6 bases). The CDR3 runs to 16 residues. Germline-derived CDR1 and CDR2 are SGDLS and YYNGEE. V was trimmed by 3 bases and J by 4 bases, leaving 17 bases between them. CDR3 residues: CASSAQPTGWGNTIYF. The CDR3 DNA reads as TGTGCCAGCAGCGCCCAACCCACAGGGTGGGGAAACACCATATATTTT.

The chain carries TRBV7-2 and TRBJ1-6; D not resolved. This CDR3 has 14 amino acids. V dropped 1 base and J dropped 6 bases, with 7 bases sitting between them. Germline V CDR1 and CDR2: SGHTA, FQGNSA. The CDR3: CASSLGGINSPLHF. In nucleotides, the CDR3 is TGTGCCAGCAGCTTAGGAGGGATTAATTCACCCCTCCACTTT.

In its sample, this clone was seen a few times. The chain couples TRBV11-3 to TRBJ1-2, with 7 positions matching TRBD1. The germline CDR1 and CDR2 sequences are SGHNT and YENEEA. V was clipped by 0 bases and J by 4 bases; unmatched bases: 8. The CDR3 covers 16 residues. This CDR3 reads CASSLEGRQGVYGYTF. In nucleotides, the CDR3 is TGTGCCAGCAGCTTAGAGGGGAGACAGGGAGTCTATGGCTACACCTTC.

The gene calls are TRBV10-3 and TRBJ2-7, with 8 bases lining up with TRBD1. The junction had 10 bases not matched to a gene; V was cut back by 9 bases and J by 3 bases. The CDR3 has 14 residues. Germline V gene data show CDR1 as ENHRY and CDR2 as SYGVKD. Here the CDR3 reads CAIDSGGADYEQYF. The DNA for the CDR3 is TGTGCCATTGACTCAGGGGGCGCTGACTACGAGCAGTACTTC.

The J gene is TRBJ2-1, the V gene TRBV5-1; TRBD2 matches 7 bases. In germline, CDR1 is SGHRS, CDR2 YFSETQ. Trimming cost V 3 bases and J 6 bases; bases outside gene matches: 12. This CDR3 spans 16 amino acids. CDR3 nucleotides: TGCGCCAGCAGCTCCCGACTAGGACTAGACTTCAATGAGCAGTTCTTC. This encodes CASSSRLGLDFNEQFF.

The chain employs TRBV28 and TRBJ2-3; 7 positions agree with TRBD1. The CDR3 runs 16 residues. Germline loops: CDR1 MDHEN, CDR2 SYDVKM. J gave up 2 bases and V 4 bases, and 9 bases lay outside the gene matches. The CDR3 is CASSYTGAGDTDTQYF. The CDR3 nucleotides read TGTGCCAGCAGTTATACAGGGGCTGGGGACACAGATACGCAGTATTTT.

The chain recombines TRBV6-1 with TRBJ2-3, with D possibly TRBD2 on 6 matching bases. V lost 7 bases, J lost 3 bases, and 17 bases lay in between. The CDR3 spans 15 residues. The germline V gene has CDR1 MNHNS and CDR2 SASEGT. CDR3 DNA: TGTGCCAGCATGTCGGGAGAGAGGAGGACAGATACGCAGTATTTT. Its translation is CASMSGERRTDTQYF.

The V gene is TRBV11-1, the J gene TRBJ2-7, with 10 bases aligning to TRBD2. The CDR3 covers 14 residues. The germline gives CDR1 SGHAT, CDR2 FQDESV (reference sequence). V lost 6 bases, J lost 3 bases, and 5 bases stayed unmatched. The CDR3 spells CASSWASGSYEQYF. The CDR3 DNA reads TGTGCCAGCAGTTGGGCTAGCGGGAGCTACGAGCAGTACTTC.

In its sample, this clone was seen once. This chain links TRBV27 with TRBJ2-7; TRBD2 is a possible D gene (5 bases). The CDR3 is 13 residues long. From germline, CDR1 is MNHEY and CDR2 SMNVEV (reference sequence). The ends were cut back, 5 bases at V and 3 bases at J, with 11 bases in the middle. The CDR3 spells CASSGLPNYEQYF. The CDR3 DNA reads as TGTGCCAGCAGTGGACTCCCTAACTACGAGCAGTACTTC.

The chain is built from TRBV10-3 and TRBJ2-1; 12 nucleotides align to TRBD2. CDR1 is ENHRY and CDR2 is SYGVKD in the germline V gene. V lost 2 bases, J lost 8 bases, and 4 bases stayed unmatched. The CDR3 totals 15 residues. DNA of the CDR3: TGTGCCATCAGTGAGCCACTAGCGGGAGGCGATGAGCAGTTCTTC. It translates to CAISEPLAGGDEQFF.

A note on this clone: The CDR3 carries no conserved terminal phenylalanine or tryptophan, so it likely arises from a read error. The DNA is left out, because the CDR3 cannot be placed on it with certainty; the CDR3 is given as TCRdb lists it. The rearrangement uses TRBV7-7 and TRBJ1-1. The CDR3 is made up of 11 amino acids, end residues included. Germline lookup yields CDR1 SSHAT and CDR2 FNYEAQ (reference sequence). The CDR3: CASSLSTASDC.

The CDR3 sequence is CASSLGIGVLGATGANVLTF. The CDR3 bases are TGCGCCAGCAGCTTGGGCATAGGAGTGCTGGGGGCGACTGGGGCCAACGTCCTGACTTTC. The chain is built from TRBV5-1 and TRBJ2-6, with a possible D match to TRBD1 (6 bases). Germline V lookup: CDR1 SGHRS, CDR2 YFSETQ. Trimming cost V 0 bases and J 2 bases, with 21 bases left between them. The CDR3 totals 20 residues.

The chain has TRBV6-5 and TRBJ1-1, with D perhaps matching TRBD1 (6 bases). This CDR3 contains 16 residues. Trimming removed 4 bases from V and 0 bases from J, with 15 bases in between. In germline, CDR1 is MNHEY, CDR2 SVGAGI. The CDR3 reads CASSSRGGRLNTEAFF. CDR3 DNA: TGTGCCAGCAGTTCCAGGGGAGGGAGGCTGAACACTGAAGCTTTCTTT.